This TCR beta chain stems from a study of blood T cell repertoires in COVID-19. Study overall: Material from acute and convalescent COVID-19 was sourced from the United States, Italy and Spain. The analysed material was cDNA or gDNA that came from T cells, B-cell-depleted T cells, or PBMCs.

Authors' analysis steps: Amplification from reference gene primers served as the basis for estimated nucleated cell counts. Libraries were prepared by immunoSEQ multiplex PCR; TCRdb keeps only in-frame clonotypes and omits some of them. From that table come the V and J calls and clone size; the DNA was used to work out D and trimming. Among about 340,000 clones listed, over 70% were seen once. This TCR was sampled from a young man with active or convalescent COVID-19. The sequencing input was peripheral blood.

This chain's CDR3 is CASSLNRAGGYTF. CDR3 sequence (DNA): TGTGCCAGCAGTTTAAACAGGGCCGGTGGCTACACCTTC. The rearrangement links TRBV12-3 or TRBV12-4 to TRBJ1-2, with D perhaps matching TRBD1 (6 bases). This CDR3 contains 13 residues. V shed 2 bases and J shed 7 bases, with 11 bases lying between them.